This T cell receptor beta chain was sequenced for a study of tissue T cells after allogeneic stem cell transplantation. Findings of the study overall: Anatomically similar tissues had similar TCR repertoires within each patient.

About this clone: Its target is unknown. The listed genes are named as in mouse. The read terminates 1 residue ahead of where the CDR3 ends, so the germline J gene completes it.

V was clipped by 0 bases and J by 0 bases, with 5 bases between them. There are 14 residues in the CDR3. Germline V CDR1 and CDR2: LGHNA, YSYQKL. Sequencing was performed with immunoSEQ multiplex PCR; in TCRdb, only in-frame clones are kept and a portion is missing. Of roughly 51,000 clones in the sample, around 70% were seen once. This receptor was identified in a pool of C57BL/6 mice in good health. Specimen: sorted cells pooled from one or two spleens. The chain couples TRBV2 to TRBJ1-2; D is uncertain. CDR3 protein: CASSQEAPNSDYTF. Incomplete CDR3 DNA: TGTGCCAGCAGCCAAGAGGCACCAAACTCCGACTACACC.